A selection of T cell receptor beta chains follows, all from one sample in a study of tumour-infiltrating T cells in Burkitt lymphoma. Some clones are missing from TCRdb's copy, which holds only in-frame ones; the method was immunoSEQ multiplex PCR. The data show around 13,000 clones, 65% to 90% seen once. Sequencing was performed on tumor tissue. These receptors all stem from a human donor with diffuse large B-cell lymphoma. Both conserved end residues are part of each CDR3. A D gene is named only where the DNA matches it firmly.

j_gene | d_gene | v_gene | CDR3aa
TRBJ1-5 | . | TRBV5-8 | CASSFLMGGGQPQHF
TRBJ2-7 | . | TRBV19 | CASRYLGKQYF
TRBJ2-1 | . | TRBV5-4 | CASSLPGGLEQFF
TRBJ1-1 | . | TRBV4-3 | CASSSLLGRSTEAFF
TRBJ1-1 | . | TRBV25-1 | CASSEYGSEAFF
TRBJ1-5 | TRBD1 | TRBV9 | CASSTGQGNQPQHF
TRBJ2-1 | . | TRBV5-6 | CASSWGQGSRSNEQFF
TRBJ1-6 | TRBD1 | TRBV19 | CASSISRGDSPLHF
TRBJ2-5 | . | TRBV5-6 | CASSLEGFQETQYF
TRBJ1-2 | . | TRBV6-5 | CASSYSTHGLYGYTF
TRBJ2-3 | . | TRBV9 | CASSIGGLSTDTQYF
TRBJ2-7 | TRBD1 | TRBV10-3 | CAISESGQGTEQYF
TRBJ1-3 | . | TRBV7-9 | CASSLKGLVVNTIYF
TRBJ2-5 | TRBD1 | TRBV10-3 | CAISESGQGLEETQYF
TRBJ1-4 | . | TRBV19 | CASSYGQGLGEKLFF
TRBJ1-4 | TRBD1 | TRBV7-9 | CASSPQGFNEKLFF
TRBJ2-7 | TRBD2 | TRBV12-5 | CASGLNTGLAGAYEQYF
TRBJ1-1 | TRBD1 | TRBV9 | CASSRDRGNTEAFF
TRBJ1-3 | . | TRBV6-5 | CASSYSTGAGNTIYF
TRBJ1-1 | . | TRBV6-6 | CASTYGWGLNTEAFF
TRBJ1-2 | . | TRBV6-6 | CASSRQAYYGYTF
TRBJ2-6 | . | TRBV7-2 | CASRVSGANVLTF
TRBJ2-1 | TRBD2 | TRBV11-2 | CASSLGPGLARNEQFF
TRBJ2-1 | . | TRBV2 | CAATLPYNEQFF
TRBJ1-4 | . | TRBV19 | CASSIEEVATNEKLFF
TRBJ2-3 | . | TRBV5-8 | CASSRDSRSTDTQYF
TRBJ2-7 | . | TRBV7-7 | CASSLTPTREQYF
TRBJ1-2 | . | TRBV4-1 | CASSLREAQGSYTF
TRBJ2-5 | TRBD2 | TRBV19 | CASSNPRLAGSQETQYF
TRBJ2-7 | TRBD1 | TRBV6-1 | CASLEDRVVTYEQYF
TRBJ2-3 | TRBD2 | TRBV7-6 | CASSQTLTSGGASTDTQYF
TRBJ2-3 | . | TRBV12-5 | CASGLMDSHTDTQYF
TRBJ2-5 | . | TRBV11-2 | CASSFSGRGETQYF
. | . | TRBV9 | CASSVEGVPYEQYF
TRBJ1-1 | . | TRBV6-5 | CASSYTTGEAFF
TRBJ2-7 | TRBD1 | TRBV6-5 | CATSQGVSNEQYF
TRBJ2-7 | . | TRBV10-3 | CACLSAISSYEQYF
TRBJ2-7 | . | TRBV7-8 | CASSLDLVGRDEQYF
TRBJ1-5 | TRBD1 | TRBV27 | CASSLSPTGVLQPQHF
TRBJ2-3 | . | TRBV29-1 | CSVFSFTDTQYF
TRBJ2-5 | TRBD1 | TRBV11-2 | CASSLRQGMETQYF
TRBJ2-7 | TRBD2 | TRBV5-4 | CASSLVGLAEKGYEQYF
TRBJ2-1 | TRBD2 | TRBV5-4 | CASSTASGPYNEQFF
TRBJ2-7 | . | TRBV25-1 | CASSGHRDSSYEQYF
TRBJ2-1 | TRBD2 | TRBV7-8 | CASSRLAGGLLDEQFF
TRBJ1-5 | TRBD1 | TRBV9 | CASSVDGTGVQPQHF
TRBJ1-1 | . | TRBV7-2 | CASSGVSNTEAFF
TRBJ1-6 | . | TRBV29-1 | CSVLEEVNNSPLHF
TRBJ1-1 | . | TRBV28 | CASSLGTEAFF
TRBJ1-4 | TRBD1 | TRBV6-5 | CASSARGPEKLFF
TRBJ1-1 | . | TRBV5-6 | CASSLGTQGGWTEAFF
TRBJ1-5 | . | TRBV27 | CASSFTRGQPQHF
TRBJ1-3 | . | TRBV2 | CASSEPVEGMSGNTIYF
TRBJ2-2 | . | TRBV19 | CASSEVILNTGELFF
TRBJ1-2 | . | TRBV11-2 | CASKGDYGYTF